Following are 21 T cell receptor beta chains from one sample sequenced in a study of blood T cell repertoires in COVID-19. Measured with immunoSEQ multiplex PCR; TCRdb has only the in-frame clones, and not every one. There are over 45,000 clones in the sample; less than 85% occur only once, and 4.4% lies in the top ten. The sample consisted of peripheral blood. These receptors came from a middle-aged man with active COVID-19.

Concerning this clone: The junction shows a germline mismatch at one end, possibly a read error. The genes are TRBV6-5 and TRBJ1-5; D is unresolved. CDR1 MNHEY and CDR2 SVGAGI come from the germline V gene. The CDR3 consists of 12 residues. CDR3 loop: CGSGDGNQPQHF. In DNA, the CDR3 is TGCGGCTCGGGTGACGGCAATCAGCCCCAGCATTTT.

The V and J genes are TRBV7-8 and TRBJ2-7; D is undetermined. This CDR3 is 16 amino acids long. Germline lookup yields CDR1 SGHVS and CDR2 FQNEAQ. The V end lost 4 bases, the J end lost 5 bases, and 21 bases lay between the germline ends. The CDR3 nucleotides are TGTGCCAGCAGCTCTTCTAACCTCCAGGTGTCCCACGAGCAGTACTTC. Protein product: CASSSSNLQVSHEQYF. The full variable domain, completed using reference TRBV7-8 and TRBJ2-7, is GAGVSQSPRYKVAKRGQDVALRCDPISGHVSLFWYQQALGQGPEFLTYFQNEAQLDKSGLPSDRFFAERPEGSVSTLKIQRTQQEDSAVYLCASSSSNLQVSHEQYFGPGTRLTVT.

The rearrangement links TRBV9 to TRBJ2-7, with D perhaps matching TRBD1 (5 bases). The germline V gene encodes CDR1 SGDLS and CDR2 YYNGEE. The V gene lost 0 bases and the J gene lost 2 bases, with 6 bases spanning the gap. CDR3 length equals 13 residues. The CDR3 DNA is TGTGCCAGCAGCGTAGGACAGACCTACGAGCAGTACTTC. This sequence encodes CASSVGQTYEQYF.

This clone was counted a single time. The chain carries TRBV11-2 and TRBJ2-7; 8 nucleotides align to TRBD1. The ends lost 2 bases at V and 0 bases at J; junction bases unmatched: 6. Looked up from germline, CDR1 is SGHAT and CDR2 is FQNNGV. The CDR3 spans 16 residues. CDR3 amino acids: CASSLSTGQVSYEQYF. The CDR3 DNA is TGTGCCAGCAGCTTAAGTACGGGACAGGTCTCCTACGAGCAGTACTTC.

This chain joins TRBV5-4 and TRBJ2-5, with TRBD2 identical over 13 bases. The CDR3 consists of 15 residues. The trim removed 4 bases at V and 5 bases at J, leaving 5 bases unmatched. Per germline, CDR1 SGHNT and CDR2 YYREEE (reference sequence). CDR3 sequence reads: CASSTRLAGGETQYF. In DNA, the CDR3 is TGTGCCAGCAGCACCCGACTAGCGGGGGGCGAGACCCAGTACTTC.

This rearrangement joins TRBV13 to TRBJ2-3, with unresolved D. The CDR3 sequence is 13 residues long. The ends were cut back, 5 bases at V and 6 bases at J, with 12 bases in the middle. CDR1 is PRHDT, CDR2 FYEKMQ, per germline (reference sequence). The CDR3 DNA reads as TGTGCCAGCAGCCCCCCGGTTGAGGATACGCAGTATTTT. Protein product: CASSPPVEDTQYF.

The chain couples TRBV19 to TRBJ1-5; TRBD1 matches 10 bases. Trimming removed 6 bases from V and 5 bases from J; junction bases left unmatched: 7. The CDR3 has 15 residues. Germline loops: CDR1 LNHDA, CDR2 SQIVND (reference sequence). The CDR3 nucleotides are TGTGCCAGTAGGCCCGGGACAGGGGTGTATCAGCCCCAGCATTTT. Translation: CASRPGTGVYQPQHF.

The chain is built from TRBV7-8 and TRBJ2-7; 9 nucleotides agree with TRBD1. This CDR3 is built from 13 residues. Germline V lookup: CDR1 SGHVS, CDR2 FQNEAQ. V gave up 5 bases and J gave up 5 bases; unmatched junction bases: 4. The CDR3 is CASSTQGADEQYF. CDR3 in DNA: TGTGCCAGCAGCACACAGGGGGCTGACGAGCAGTACTTC.

The CDR3 DNA reads as TGCGCCAGCAGTGCTACTGATAGCAATCAGCCCCAGCATTTT. This encodes CASSATDSNQPQHF. This chain joins TRBV10-2 and TRBJ1-5, with D hard to call. The germline V gene has CDR1 WSHSY and CDR2 SAAADI. Trimming pared 4 bases from V and 0 bases from J, leaving 7 bases between. The CDR3 extends over 14 amino acids.

The chain uses TRBV5-8 and TRBJ1-5; a possible D gene is TRBD1 (6 bases). The ends were cut back, 4 bases at V and 1 base at J, with 12 bases in the middle. This CDR3 comprises 15 residues. The germline CDR1 and CDR2 sequences are SGHTS and YDEGEE. For the CDR3, the DNA is TGTGCCAGCAGCATCGGGACAACAAGCAATCAGCCCCAGCATTTT. Its protein is CASSIGTTSNQPQHF.

The rearrangement joins TRBV2 to TRBJ1-1; D call uncertain. The CDR3 extends over 13 amino acids. Trimming cost V 7 bases and J 4 bases, with 13 bases left between them. Looked up from germline, CDR1 is SNHLY and CDR2 is FYNNEI. The DNA for the CDR3 is TGTGCCAGCACCGGCCCGGAGGGCACTGAAGCTTTCTTT. Its translation: CASTGPEGTEAFF.

This clone has more than one count but fewer than ten. This chain joins TRBV7-9 and TRBJ2-5; D is uncertain. This CDR3 has 12 residues. V was clipped by 1 base and J by 9 bases, with 9 bases between them. Germline assignment: CDR1 SEHNR and CDR2 FQNEAQ (reference sequence). Here the CDR3 reads CASSLDRAAQYF. The DNA of the CDR3 is TGTGCCAGCAGCTTAGACCGCGCGGCCCAGTACTTC.

V and J are TRBV5-1 and TRBJ2-7; 7 bases map to TRBD2. Germline CDR1 reads SGHRS; CDR2 reads YFSETQ. The junction had 14 bases not matched to a gene; V was cut back by 0 bases and J by 2 bases. The CDR3 has 18 residues. This CDR3 reads CASSLENVVGGTTYEQYF. CDR3 coding DNA: TGCGCCAGCAGCTTGGAGAATGTAGTGGGGGGGACCACCTACGAGCAGTACTTC.

This sequence joins TRBV7-9 and TRBJ1-1; D is unclear. The germline V gene encodes CDR1 SEHNR and CDR2 FQNEAQ (reference sequence). V lost 4 bases and J 4 bases, leaving 7 bases between the germline ends. This CDR3 contains 12 residues. This chain's CDR3 is CASSSGSTEAFF. The CDR3, as DNA: TGTGCCAGCAGCTCCGGGAGCACTGAAGCTTTCTTT.

V and J are TRBV29-1 and TRBJ1-2; 8 nucleotides align to TRBD1. CDR3 size: 11 residues. Germline V gene data show CDR1 as SQVTM and CDR2 as ANQGSEA. V was pared by 7 bases and J by 4 bases, with 2 bases of the junction left unmatched. The CDR3 nucleotides are TGCAGCGGGGACAGGATCTATGGCTACACCTTC. Amino acid sequence: CSGDRIYGYTF.

The genes are TRBV3-1 (or the pseudogene TRBV3-2) and TRBJ2-1; 7 bases are a match to TRBD1. The J segment lost 3 bases and the V segment lost 8 bases, leaving 13 bases of the junction unmatched. The CDR3 spans 16 residues. Germline CDR1 is LGHDT and CDR2 is YNNKEL (reference sequence). CDR3 in amino acids: CASSRLAGTVYNEQFF. The CDR3 coding sequence is TGTGCCAGCTCAAGATTAGCCGGGACAGTCTACAATGAGCAGTTCTTC.

V and J are TRBV6-4 and TRBJ2-5; 9 positions agree with TRBD2. CDR3 length equals 18 residues. Germline CDR1 and CDR2: MRHNA and SNTAGT. The ends lost 0 bases at V and 4 bases at J; junction bases unmatched: 12. The CDR3 DNA follows: TGTGCCAGCAGTGACTCGCTCGCGGGGGGGCTCGGTGGAGAGACCCAGTACTTC. Amino acid sequence: CASSDSLAGGLGGETQYF.

On this clone: The sample has other DNA sequences that encode this CDR3 too. The rearrangement joins TRBV6-5 to TRBJ1-4; perhaps TRBD1 as D (5 bases). CDR3 size: 15 residues. Germline loops: CDR1 MNHEY, CDR2 SVGAGI. Trimming removed 0 bases at V and 2 bases at J, with 7 bases between. CDR3 region: CASSYSTATNEKLFF. The CDR3 DNA reads TGTGCCAGCAGTTACTCGACAGCTACTAATGAAAAACTGTTTTTT.

This clone was seen a single time. The chain links TRBV24-1 to TRBJ2-2; perhaps TRBD2 as D (6 bases). Trimming cost V 10 bases and J 3 bases, with 14 bases left between them. The CDR3 is made up of 14 amino acids. Germline-derived CDR1 and CDR2 are KGHDR and SFDVKD. The DNA of the CDR3 is TGTGCCACGGCGGAGGGAAGAGACACCGGGGAGCTGTTTTTT. Protein sequence: CATAEGRDTGELFF.

This clone occurred once. The J gene is TRBJ2-5, the V gene TRBV7-9; 8 bases are a match to TRBD2. The V gene end was trimmed by 5 bases and the J gene end by 3 bases; junction bases not matched to a gene: 2. Germline lookup yields CDR1 SEHNR and CDR2 FQNEAQ (reference sequence). The CDR3 is made up of 13 amino acids. CDR3 sequence: CASSRSGEETQYF. CDR3 nucleotides: TGTGCCAGCAGCCGTAGCGGGGAAGAGACCCAGTACTTC.

The chain links TRBV5-1 to TRBJ1-3; 7 nucleotides agree with TRBD1. The CDR3 is 16 residues long. V lost 2 bases and J lost 2; bases outside the gene matches: 7. Germline V gene sequence: CDR1 SGHRS, CDR2 YFSETQ. CDR3: CASSFTGTEAGNTIYF. The CDR3 region has the DNA TGCGCCAGCAGCTTCACCGGGACAGAAGCTGGAAACACCATATATTTT.